This T cell receptor (beta chain) was documented in a study of blood T cell repertoires in COVID-19. Study at large: Sites across the United States, Italy and Spain contributed samples from acute and convalescent COVID-19. PBMCs, B-cell-depleted T cells, or T cells were the source of the cDNA or gDNA that made up the material.

Germline values: CDR1 MDHEN, CDR2 SYDVKM. Trimming removed 7 bases from V and 2 bases from J, with 8 bases in between. The CDR3 has 13 residues. Per the authors' pipeline: The authors estimated nucleated cell counts from reference gene primer amplification. This table comes from immunoSEQ multiplex PCR, and its TCRdb copy is limited to in-frame clones, with some not included. That table is the source of V, J and clone size, and D and trimming were worked out from the DNA. The data contain about 140,000 clones, 80% to 90% of them singletons. The sequencing sample was made of peripheral blood. The chain is built from TRBV28 and TRBJ2-2; a weak D match, TRBD1 (5 bases). This clonotype was obtained from a woman aged 60 to 75 with active COVID-19. The CDR3 loop reads CASMQGNTGELFF. DNA for the CDR3: TGTGCCAGCATGCAGGGAAACACCGGGGAGCTGTTTTTT.